This T cell receptor (beta chain) was retrieved from a study of beta chain features in type 1 diabetes. Turning to the study itself: Regarding age, gender and cell yields, patients proved similar to healthy donors.

With respect to this clone: Its antigen is undetermined.

Expressed TCRB transcripts were sequenced because the entire RNA isolate underwent reverse transcription. TCRdb's copy holds only in-frame clones and misses some; the assay was immunoSEQ multiplex PCR. Of 680,000 or so clones detected, 10% to 15% appear once; the ten largest clones hold 0.022%. This CDR3 has 13 amino acids. CDR1 and CDR2 from the germline V gene are LNHNV and YYDKDF (reference sequence). The V end lost 0 bases, the J end lost 8 bases, and 10 bases lay between the germline ends. General study findings and limits: For cells with high TCR expression, cDNA sequencing could yield over-representation. TCRB CDR3s from Type 1 diabetes patients were moderately but significantly shorter in all four CD4+ subsets. Comparison showed that naive, central memory and Treg TCRB repertoires appeared more similar among patients than among healthy donors.

The receptor was derived from a man aged 18 to 30 with type 1 diabetes. The sequencing input was naive CD4+ T cells from blood. The V call is TRBV15, the J call TRBJ1-2, with D uncertain. CDR3 sequence (DNA): TGTGCCACCAGCAGAGACCAGATCGGGGGCTACACCTTC. It encodes CATSRDQIGGYTF. The whole variable domain, remainder taken from reference TRBV15 and TRBJ1-2, is DAMVIQNPRYQVTQFGKPVTLSCSQTLNHNVMYWYQQKSSQAPKLLFHYYDKDFNNEADTPDNFQSRRPNTSFCFLDIRSPGLGDTAMYLCATSRDQIGGYTFGSGTRLTVV.